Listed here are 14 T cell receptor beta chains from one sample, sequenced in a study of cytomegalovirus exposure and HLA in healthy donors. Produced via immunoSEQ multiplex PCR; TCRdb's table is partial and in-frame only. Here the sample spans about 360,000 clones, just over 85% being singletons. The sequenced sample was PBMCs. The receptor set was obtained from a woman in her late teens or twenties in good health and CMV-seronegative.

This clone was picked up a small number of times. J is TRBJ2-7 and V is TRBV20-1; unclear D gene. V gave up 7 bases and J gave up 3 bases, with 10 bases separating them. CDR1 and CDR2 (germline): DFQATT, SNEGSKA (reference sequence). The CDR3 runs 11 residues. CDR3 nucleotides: TGCAGTGGCGCCGATAACTACGAGCAGTACTTC. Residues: CSGADNYEQYF.

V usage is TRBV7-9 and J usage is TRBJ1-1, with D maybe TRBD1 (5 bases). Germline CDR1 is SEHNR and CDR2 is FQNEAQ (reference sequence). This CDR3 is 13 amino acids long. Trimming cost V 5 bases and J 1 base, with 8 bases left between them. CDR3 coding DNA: TGTGCCAGCAGCATGCAGGGGAACACTGAAGCTTTCTTT. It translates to CASSMQGNTEAFF.

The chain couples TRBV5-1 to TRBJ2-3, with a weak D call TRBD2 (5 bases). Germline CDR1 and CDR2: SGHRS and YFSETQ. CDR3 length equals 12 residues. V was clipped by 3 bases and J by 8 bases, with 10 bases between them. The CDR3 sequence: CASSSVASTQYF. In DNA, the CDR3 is TGCGCCAGCAGCTCCGTAGCGAGTACGCAGTATTTT.

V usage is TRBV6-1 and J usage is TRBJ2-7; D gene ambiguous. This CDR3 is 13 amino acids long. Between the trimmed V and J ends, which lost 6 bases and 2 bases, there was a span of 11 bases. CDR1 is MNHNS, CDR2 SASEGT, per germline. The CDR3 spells CASRVSVAYEQYF. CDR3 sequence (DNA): TGTGCCAGCAGAGTATCAGTCGCCTACGAGCAGTACTTC.

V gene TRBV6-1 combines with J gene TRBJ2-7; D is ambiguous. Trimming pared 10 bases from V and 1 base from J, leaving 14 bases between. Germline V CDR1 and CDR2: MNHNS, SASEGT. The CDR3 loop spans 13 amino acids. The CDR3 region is CATGPLPSYEQYF. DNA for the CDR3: TGTGCCACGGGTCCCCTGCCTTCCTACGAGCAGTACTTC.

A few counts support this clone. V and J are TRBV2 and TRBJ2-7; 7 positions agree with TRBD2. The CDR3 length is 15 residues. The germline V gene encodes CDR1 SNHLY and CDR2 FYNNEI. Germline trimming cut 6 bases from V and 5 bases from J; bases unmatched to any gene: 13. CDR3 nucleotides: TGTGCCAGCAGGCCCTCTCTCGGGGGGTCCCACGAGCAGTACTTC. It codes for CASRPSLGGSHEQYF.

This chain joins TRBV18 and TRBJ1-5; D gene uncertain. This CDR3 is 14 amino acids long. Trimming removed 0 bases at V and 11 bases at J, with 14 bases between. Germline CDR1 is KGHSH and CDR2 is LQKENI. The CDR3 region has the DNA TGTGCCAGCTCACCACCAGACATGGAGGAGGCCCAGCATTTT. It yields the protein CASSPPDMEEAQHF.

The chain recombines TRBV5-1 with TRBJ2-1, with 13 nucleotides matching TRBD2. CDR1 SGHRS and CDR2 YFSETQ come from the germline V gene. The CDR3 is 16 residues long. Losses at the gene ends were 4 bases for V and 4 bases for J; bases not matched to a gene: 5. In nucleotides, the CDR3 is TGCGCCAGCAGCCCATGGACTAGCGGGGGTTACAATGAGCAGTTCTTC. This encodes CASSPWTSGGYNEQFF.

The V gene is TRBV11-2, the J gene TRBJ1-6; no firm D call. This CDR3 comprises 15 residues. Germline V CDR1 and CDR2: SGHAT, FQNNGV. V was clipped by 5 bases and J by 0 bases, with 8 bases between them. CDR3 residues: CASSGGSSYNSPLHF. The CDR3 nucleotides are TGTGCCAGCAGCGGCGGGAGCTCCTATAATTCACCCCTCCACTTT.

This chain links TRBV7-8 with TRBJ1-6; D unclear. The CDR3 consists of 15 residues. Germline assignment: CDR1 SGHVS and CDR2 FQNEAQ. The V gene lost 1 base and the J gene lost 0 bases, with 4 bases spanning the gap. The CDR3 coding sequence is TGTGCCAGCAGCTTAGGCAGCTCCTATAATTCACCCCTCCACTTT. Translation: CASSLGSSYNSPLHF.

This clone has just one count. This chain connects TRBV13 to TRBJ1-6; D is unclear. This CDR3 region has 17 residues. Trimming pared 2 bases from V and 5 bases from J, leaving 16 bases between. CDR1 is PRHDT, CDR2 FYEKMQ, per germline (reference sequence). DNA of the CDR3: TGTGCCAGCAGCTTATACCCCACCCCAGATAATAATTCACCCCTCCACTTT. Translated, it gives CASSLYPTPDNNSPLHF. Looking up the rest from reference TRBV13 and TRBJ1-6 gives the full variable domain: AAGVIQSPRHLIKEKRETATLKCYPIPRHDTVYWYQQGPGQDPQFLISFYEKMQSDKGSIPDRFSAQQFSDYHSELNMSSLELGDSALYFCASSLYPTPDNNSPLHFGNGTRLTVT.

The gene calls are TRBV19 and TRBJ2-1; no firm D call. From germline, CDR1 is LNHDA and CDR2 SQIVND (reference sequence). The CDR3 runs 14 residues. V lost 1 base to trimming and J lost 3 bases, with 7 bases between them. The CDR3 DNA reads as TGTGCCAGTAGTATAGTATCCTTCTACAATGAGCAGTTCTTC. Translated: CASSIVSFYNEQFF. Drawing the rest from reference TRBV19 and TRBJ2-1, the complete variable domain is DGGITQSPKYLFRKEGQNVTLSCEQNLNHDAMYWYRQDPGQGLRLIYYSQIVNDFQKGDIAEGYSVSREKKESFPLTVTSAQKNPTAFYLCASSIVSFYNEQFFGPGTRLTVL.

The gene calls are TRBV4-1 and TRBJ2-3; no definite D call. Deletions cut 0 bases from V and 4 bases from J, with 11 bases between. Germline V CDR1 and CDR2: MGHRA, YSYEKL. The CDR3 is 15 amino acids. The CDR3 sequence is CASSQEGAAPDTQYF. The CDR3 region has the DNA TGCGCCAGCAGCCAAGAGGGCGCCGCACCAGATACGCAGTATTTT.

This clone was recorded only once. Here the CDR3 DNA reads TGTGCCAGCAGCTTATCACCGGGGACTCTGGGCGGGGAGCTGTTTTTT. It specifies CASSLSPGTLGGELFF. The chain is built from TRBV11-3 and TRBJ2-2; possibly TRBD2 for D (6 bases). The CDR3 totals 16 residues. Germline V gene lookup returns CDR1 SGHNT and CDR2 YENEEA. The V and J ends lost 2 bases and 7 bases respectively, with 17 bases between them.